Below, 12 T cell receptor beta chains from the same sample are listed, as sequenced in a study of radiation and T cells in renal cell carcinoma. Time point indicated: blood 4 weeks post-SBRT, at nephrectomy. Documented treatment: 15 Gy SBRT to primary tumor, nephrectomy 4 weeks later. Method: immunoSEQ multiplex PCR; TCRdb's copy keeps in-frame clones and lacks some. The sample has roughly 160,000 clones, roughly nine tenths seen once; the top ten hold about 10%. The input for sequencing was blood, taken from a patient whose treatment included radiotherapy and nephrectomy. The receptors were gathered from a woman in her forties or fifties with renal cell carcinoma.

This chain links TRBV7-9 with TRBJ1-2; no reliable D call. The CDR3 sequence is 14 residues long. V was shortened by 5 bases and J by 4 bases, with 14 bases between the two germline ends. CDR1 and CDR2 from the germline V gene are SEHNR and FQNEAQ (reference sequence). The chain's CDR3 is CASSAAGEVYGYTF. The CDR3 nucleotides are TGTGCCAGCAGCGCCGCGGGAGAGGTCTATGGCTACACCTTC.

Only one count was recorded for this clone. The CDR3 sequence is CASSLAGQFNTEAFF. CDR3 sequence (DNA): TGTGCCAGCAGCTTAGCGGGACAGTTTAACACTGAAGCTTTCTTT. The rearrangement joins TRBV7-2 to TRBJ1-1; TRBD1 agrees at 7 bases. This CDR3 spans 15 amino acids. The V and J ends lost 0 bases and 2 bases, in that order; junction bases with no gene match: 3. Looked up from germline, CDR1 is SGHTA and CDR2 is FQGNSA.

The chain recombines TRBV7-2 with TRBJ1-1; no definite D call. This CDR3 is built from 12 residues. Germline CDR1 SGHTA, CDR2 FQGNSA. The ends were cut back, 1 base at V and 4 bases at J, with 4 bases in the middle. CDR3 protein: CASSLGVTEAFF. Here the CDR3 DNA reads TGTGCCAGCAGCTTAGGGGTCACTGAAGCTTTCTTT.

The chain employs TRBV9 and TRBJ1-2; unclear D gene. The V gene lost 6 bases and the J gene lost 4 bases, with 16 bases spanning the gap. Germline CDR1 and CDR2: SGDLS and YYNGEE. The CDR3 has 14 residues. As DNA, the CDR3 is TGTGCCAGCAAGGAGACCCGCTTCCCCTATGGCTACACCTTC. It yields the protein CASKETRFPYGYTF.

In this sample, this clone turned up a few times. The J gene is TRBJ1-1, the V gene TRBV10-1; maybe TRBD1 (6 bases). The CDR3 runs to 18 residues. Germline CDR1 and CDR2: WNHNN and SYGVQD (reference sequence). The V gene lost 6 bases and the J gene lost 1 base, with 24 bases spanning the gap. This CDR3 reads CASRGHGIPTKENTEAFF. The CDR3 DNA reads as TGCGCCAGCAGGGGACATGGGATCCCAACGAAGGAGAACACTGAAGCTTTCTTT.

This clone appeared a single time. The V call is TRBV7-9, the J call TRBJ2-2; unclear D gene. V was pared by 5 bases and J by 7 bases, with 17 bases between. Per germline, CDR1 SEHNR and CDR2 FQNEAQ (reference sequence). CDR3 size: 15 residues. The CDR3, as DNA: TGTGCCAGCAGCCAAAAAGGCTCCGTTCTCGGGGAGCTGTTTTTT. Translating it yields CASSQKGSVLGELFF. The full variable domain, with the rest looked up from reference TRBV7-9 and TRBJ2-2, is DTGVSQNPRHKITKRGQNVTFRCDPISEHNRLYWYRQTLGQGPEFLTYFQNEAQLEKSRLLSDRFSAERPKGSFSTLEIQRTEQGDSAMYLCASSQKGSVLGELFFGEGSRLTVL.

The genes are TRBV4-3 and TRBJ2-5, with D possibly TRBD2 on 5 matching bases. The CDR3 runs to 15 residues. V lost 0 bases and J 1 base, leaving 9 bases between the germline ends. Germline V CDR1 and CDR2: LGHNA, YSLEER. The CDR3 loop reads CASSQDDGIQETQYF. The CDR3 DNA reads as TGCGCCAGCAGCCAAGATGACGGGATCCAAGAGACCCAGTACTTC.

The chain joins TRBV9 to TRBJ1-1; the D gene is possibly TRBD1 (5 bases). In germline, CDR1 is SGDLS, CDR2 YYNGEE. CDR3 length: 13 residues. V dropped 4 bases and J dropped 11 bases, with 18 bases sitting between them. For the CDR3, the DNA is TGTGCCAGCAGCCCCTTCACTGGGGGTGGGGCTTTCTTT. Translation gives CASSPFTGGGAFF.

The chain is built from TRBV6-6 and TRBJ1-4, with TRBD1 identical over 8 bases. The CDR3 length is 16 residues. V was pared by 8 bases and J by 3 bases, with 11 bases of the junction left unmatched. The germline V gene encodes CDR1 MNHNY and CDR2 SVGAGI (reference sequence). The CDR3 reads CASGDRTGLSNEKLFF. In nucleotides, the CDR3 is TGTGCCAGCGGCGACCGGACAGGGTTGTCTAATGAAAAACTGTTTTTT.

V usage is TRBV7-2 and J usage is TRBJ1-1; D may be TRBD1 (5 bases). The length of the CDR3 is 15 residues. Trimming shortened V by 1 base and J by 7 bases, and 16 bases separated the two germline ends. The germline V gene encodes CDR1 SGHTA and CDR2 FQGNSA. Here the CDR3 reads CASSLDSRQGNEAFF. CDR3 nucleotides: TGTGCCAGCAGCTTAGATAGTCGGCAGGGAAATGAAGCTTTCTTT.

The V and J genes are TRBV7-6 and TRBJ2-2; the D gene is possibly TRBD1 (6 bases). CDR1 is SGHVS, CDR2 FNYEAQ, per germline. The CDR3 totals 16 residues. Trimming took off 4 bases at V and 5 bases at J, with 17 bases between the two ends. The CDR3 sequence is CASSSEGTTVTGELFF. The DNA for the CDR3 is TGTGCCAGCAGCTCAGAGGGGACAACAGTGACCGGGGAGCTGTTTTTT.

This clone was picked up one time. The chain joins TRBV5-8 to TRBJ2-2; D not resolved. The V end was cut by 0 bases, the J end by 6 bases, with 6 bases between. Germline CDR1 SGHTS, CDR2 YDEGEE. There are 13 residues in the CDR3. The CDR3 is CASSLVSPGELFF. In nucleotides, the CDR3 is TGTGCCAGCAGCTTGGTTTCACCCGGGGAGCTGTTTTTT. Full variable domain (rest looked up from reference TRBV5-8 and TRBJ2-2): EAGVTQSPTHLIKTRGQQATLRCSPISGHTSVYWYQQALGLGLQFLLWYDEGEERNRGNFPPRFSGRQFPNYSSELNVNALELEDSALYLCASSLVSPGELFFGEGSRLTVL.